This TCR beta chain was found in a study of post-analysis software for immune sequencing data. Study-wide context: Courses of disease covered relapsing-remitting, secondary progressive and progressive-relapsing multiple sclerosis.

Unique molecular identifiers featured in each of the TCR beta cDNA libraries. Researchers reported approximately 500,000 cDNA molecules coming from approximately 1 to 10 million T cells. TCRdb called the PCR reads again in MiXCR, with one record for every CDR3 protein. The sample lists about 400,000 distinct CDR3 sequences; less than 35% were seen once. Comment on this clonotype: Its antigen remains unidentified.

Findings and limits, study-wide: Samples sharing a preparation batch grouped tightly together when assessed by F measure. People with multiple sclerosis had a significantly lower normalized Chao1 diversity than controls did.

The specimen sequenced was blood. This clonotype was obtained from a girl aged 10 to 17 with multiple sclerosis.

This CDR3 reads CASSYRVGSEAFF. The CDR3 DNA is TGTGCCAGCAGTTACAGGGTCGGCTCTGAAGCTTTCTTT. J is TRBJ1-1 and V is TRBV28, with TRBD1 as a possible D gene (6 bases). V was shortened by 4 bases and J by 6 bases, with 12 bases between the two germline ends. This CDR3 is built from 13 residues. Germline V gene data show CDR1 as MDHEN and CDR2 as SYDVKM.